Described below is a single T cell receptor beta chain sequence and its context. Its antigen target is currently unknown. It has no much larger one-base neighbor in the sample; base qualities were not kept. The immunoSEQ Assay, a bias-controlled multiplex PCR, was used to amplify TCRbeta CDR3 regions from genomic DNA. The paper's processing steps were these. Within the assay, amplification of reference gene primers was used to estimate how many nucleated cells each sample contained. To quantify the absolute abundance of each unique TCRbeta CDR3 rearrangement, sequence reads were collapsed and filtered. For each sample, productive Simpson clonality was calculated as the square root of Simpson's diversity index over productive rearrangements. In TCRdb, the immuneACCESS table is reduced to in-frame sequences with V and J assigned. These tables do not hold every clone; where another copy was compared, an unresolved V gene accounts for under half, and the others remain unexplained. That table is the source of V, J and clone size, and D and trimming were worked out from the DNA. This sample lists about 260,000 clones; approximately 89% were detected once. In total, the top ten clones hold over 2% of the sample.

These data are taken from a study of blood T cell repertoires in COVID-19 (dated by TCRdb to the early 2020s). Some background on the complete study: The collaborator samples originated in the United States, Italy and Spain and spanned the acute and convalescent phases of COVID-19. The repertoires were released in a freely available public database meant as a resource for research on the immune response to SARS-CoV-2. The material from the prospective study consisted of cDNA or gDNA derived from T cells, B-cell-depleted T cells, or PBMCs. Subjects who had been exposed to COVID-19, were actively infected with it, or had recovered from it provided the deeply sampled blood TCRbeta repertoires that made up the dataset. Samples came from the ongoing ImmuneRACE study (first 160 participants) plus 1,254 subjects from 6 global collaborators. Where HLA class I and class II types were available, the types were taken from metadata supplied by the sample provider, not from assay-based typing. A de-identified subject ID, COVID-19 status, age in years and sex were almost always included in the sample metadata. Overall study results and their limits: Clinical and demographic metadata were provided uncurated, with the amount varying by source and participant.

The germline V gene (reference sequence) gives CDR1 as LNHNV and CDR2 as YYDKDF. The germline V and J ends show losses of 8 bases and 1 base respectively, and no gene match explains 5 bases of the junction. The CDR3 spans 14 residues, from the cysteine through the phenylalanine. Only the CDR3 portion is preserved as DNA: 42 bases, with reading frame beginning at the first base. Each collaborating institution followed its own protocols to collect whole blood in K2EDTA tubes. For TCRbeta analysis, collaborator samples were shipped as frozen whole blood, as isolated PBMCs, or as DNA extracted from either sample type.

The sequence came from a woman in her fifties or sixties with acute or convalescent COVID-19. The sample was peripheral blood. This chain joins TRBV15 to TRBJ2-7; TRBD2 matches 10 bases in the middle. The CDR3 protein is CATSPTSGSYEQYF. The nucleotide sequence is given as TGTGCCACCTCTCCGACTAGCGGGTCCTACGAGCAGTACTTC.